The clone carrying this T cell receptor (beta chain) was seen only a few times. The data were obtained in a study of blood T cell repertoires in COVID-19. Study at large: Specimens from acute and convalescent COVID-19 originated in the United States, Italy and Spain. The analysed material was cDNA or gDNA that came from T cells, B-cell-depleted T cells, or PBMCs.

Original analysis: Reference gene primer amplification gave nucleated cell count estimates. Clones were read by immunoSEQ multiplex PCR, and TCRdb kept only the in-frame ones, dropping some. Clone size and the V and J calls come from that table; the DNA yielded D and trimming. The sample holds tens of thousands of clones; roughly 89% are singletons and the top ten take around 8%. The germline gives CDR1 SNHLY, CDR2 FYNNEI. Trimming took 6 bases from V and 2 from J; bases not matched to a gene: 4. This CDR3 has 15 amino acids. Sequenced input: peripheral blood. The source of this sequence is a human donor in a cohort sampled during active COVID-19. The rearrangement joins TRBV2 to TRBJ1-4, with 9 bases aligning to TRBD1. The CDR3 sequence is CASRGQGTTNEKLFF. The CDR3 DNA reads as TGTGCCAGCAGGGGACAGGGAACGACTAATGAAAAACTGTTTTTT.